This T cell receptor (beta chain) was captured in a study of T cell changes during pregnancy in multiple sclerosis. Repertoires were generated with immunoSEQ multiplex PCR, while TCRdb's copy carries only in-frame clones and drops some. The table records tens of thousands of clones, around 90% of them present only once. The input for sequencing was CD8+ T cells from peripheral blood mononuclear cells, taken in the third trimester of pregnancy. The receptor comes from a female donor with multiple sclerosis, enrolled in a pregnancy study.

CDR3 residues: CASSFIQGGDEQFF. CDR3 DNA: TGTGCCAGCAGCTTTATTCAGGGAGGGGATGAGCAGTTCTTC. This sequence joins TRBV7-9 and TRBJ2-1; 7 bases are shared with TRBD2. Germline assignment: CDR1 SEHNR and CDR2 FQNEAQ (reference sequence). The CDR3 covers 14 residues. The J segment lost 8 bases and the V segment lost 3 bases, leaving 7 bases of the junction unmatched.